This T cell receptor beta chain was recorded in a study of blood T cell repertoires in COVID-19. Study-level information: The United States, Italy and Spain provided the acute and convalescent COVID-19 samples. T cells, B-cell-depleted T cells, or PBMCs provided the cDNA or gDNA that served as material.

The germline CDR1 and CDR2 sequences are MNHEY and SVGAGI. The V gene lost 8 bases and the J gene lost 4 bases, with 15 bases spanning the gap. The length of the CDR3 is 13 residues. The assay was immunoSEQ multiplex PCR, and TCRdb's table has in-frame clones only and misses some. The data show more than 45,000 clones, with about 89% seen just once and 6.4% held by the top ten. V and J are TRBV6-5 and TRBJ2-7; D is possibly TRBD1 (6 bases). This TCR came from a man between 65 and 85 years old with active COVID-19. Sequencing was performed on peripheral blood. The CDR3 nucleotides read TGTGCCAGCCGCCTACAGGGAACGTACGAGCAGTACTTC. Translating it yields CASRLQGTYEQYF.